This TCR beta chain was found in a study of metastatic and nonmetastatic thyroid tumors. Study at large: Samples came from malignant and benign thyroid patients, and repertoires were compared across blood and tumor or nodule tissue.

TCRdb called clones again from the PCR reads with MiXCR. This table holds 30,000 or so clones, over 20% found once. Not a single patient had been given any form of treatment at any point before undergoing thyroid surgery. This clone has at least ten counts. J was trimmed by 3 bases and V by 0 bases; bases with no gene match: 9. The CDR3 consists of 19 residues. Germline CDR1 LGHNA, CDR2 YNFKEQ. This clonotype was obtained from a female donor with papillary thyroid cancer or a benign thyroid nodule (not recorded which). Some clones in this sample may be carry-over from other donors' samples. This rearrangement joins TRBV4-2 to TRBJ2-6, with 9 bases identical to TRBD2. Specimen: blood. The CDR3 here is CASSQEGGRARYGANVLTF. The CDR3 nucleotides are TGTGCCAGCAGCCAAGAAGGCGGGAGGGCTAGGTATGGGGCCAACGTCCTGACTTTC.